The rows below give T cell receptor beta chains drawn from one sample of a study of cytomegalovirus exposure and HLA in healthy donors. Using immunoSEQ multiplex PCR, the repertoire was profiled, and TCRdb retains in-frame clones only, with some absent. The sample lists some 130,000 clones, approximately 80% occurring once. The sequenced material came from PBMCs. All receptors derive from a man aged 25 to 40 in good health and CMV-seropositive. Both conserved end residues are part of each CDR3. The order of the fields is V gene, J gene, CDR3 protein.

TRBV6-6	TRBJ2-7	CASSYDRTGLYEQYF
TRBV5-1	TRBJ2-7	CASSLIPSPTYEQYF
TRBV9	TRBJ1-2	CASSGTGRKNYGYTF
TRBV10-3	TRBJ1-2	CAISESSQGLLTVGYTF
TRBV29-1	TRBJ2-5	CSGKDRGREETQYF
TRBV5-1	TRBJ1-3	CASSLAGTGSSGNTIYF
TRBV9	TRBJ1-3	CASSVSLGQGNTIYF
TRBV12-5	TRBJ1-2	CASGFWPGAYGYTF
TRBV5-8	TRBJ1-5	CASSHDRDNQPQHF
TRBV5-8	TRBJ2-7	CASSWNLARAGAEQYF
TRBV6-1	TRBJ2-7	CASSEAGAPYEQYF
TRBV20-1	TRBJ2-1	CSVRGNNEQFF
TRBV6-5	TRBJ1-1	CASSQGAGKSEAFF
TRBV6-1	TRBJ1-1	CASSERASGTEAFF